The present T cell receptor (beta chain) was sequenced within a study of blood T cell repertoires in COVID-19. Study summary: Sample material is recorded as cDNA or gDNA derived from T cells, B-cell-depleted T cells, or PBMCs.

CDR1 and CDR2 from the germline V gene are SNHLY and FYNNEI. The CDR3 spans 16 residues. The J segment lost 7 bases and the V segment lost 3 bases, leaving 12 bases of the junction unmatched. As handled by the study authors: Using reference gene primer amplification, nucleated cell counts were estimated. Clones were read by immunoSEQ multiplex PCR, and TCRdb kept only the in-frame ones, dropping some. Clone size and the V and J calls come from that table; the DNA yielded D and trimming. The table includes a few hundred thousand clones, under 90% detected once. The sequence was collected from a man aged 45-65 years with acute or convalescent COVID-19. This sequence joins TRBV2 and TRBJ1-5, with 7 bases aligning to TRBD1. The sample taken for sequencing was peripheral blood. The CDR3 coding sequence is TGTGCCAGCAGTGACCACCCCGGGACAGTTATCCAGCCCCAGCATTTT. Amino acids: CASSDHPGTVIQPQHF.